This T cell receptor beta chain was captured in a study of T cells in Graves' hyperthyroidism and ophthalmopathy. The study's findings and limits: Before onset, by a median of approximately 6.8 months, the model predicted ophthalmopathy.

The CDR3 runs 16 residues. V lost 4 bases to trimming and J lost 0 bases, with 16 bases between them. Germline V gives CDR1 MGHRA, CDR2 YSYEKL. Amplified TCR beta CDR3 regions derived from RNA transcripts. HTBI primers drove first-round RT-PCR of the TCR CDR3. TCRdb recomputed calls from the multiplex PCR reads with MiXCR, one row per CDR3 protein. The sample gives some 570,000 distinct CDR3 sequences, more than 15% of which show up once; under 20% is in the top ten. This clonotype appeared once. Its antigen is unknown. Ophthalmopathy patients showed a Clinical Activity Score of at least 3, NOSPECS grade of at least 4 and duration under 3 months.

The sample comprised blood. The chain employs TRBV4-1 and TRBJ2-7, with a possible D match to TRBD2 (5 bases). The sequence was collected from a woman aged 18-30 years with Graves' ophthalmopathy. CDR3 in amino acids: CASSLLDRRSSYEQYF. The CDR3 nucleotides read TGCGCCAGCAGCCTTCTCGATAGGAGGAGCTCCTACGAGCAGTACTTC.